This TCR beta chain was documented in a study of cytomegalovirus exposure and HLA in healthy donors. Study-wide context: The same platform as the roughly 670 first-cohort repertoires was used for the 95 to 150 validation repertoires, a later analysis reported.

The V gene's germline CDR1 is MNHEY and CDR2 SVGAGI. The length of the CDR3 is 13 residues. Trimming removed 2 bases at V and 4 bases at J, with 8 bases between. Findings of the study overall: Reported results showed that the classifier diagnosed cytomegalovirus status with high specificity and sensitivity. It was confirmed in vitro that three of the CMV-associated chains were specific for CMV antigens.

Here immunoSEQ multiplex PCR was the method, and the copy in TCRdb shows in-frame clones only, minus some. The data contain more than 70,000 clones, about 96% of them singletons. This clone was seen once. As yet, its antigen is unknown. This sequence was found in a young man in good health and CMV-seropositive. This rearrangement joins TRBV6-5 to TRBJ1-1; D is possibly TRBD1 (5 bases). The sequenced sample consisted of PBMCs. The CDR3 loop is CASSYRGVTEAFF. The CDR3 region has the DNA TGTGCCAGCAGTTACAGGGGTGTCACTGAAGCTTTCTTT.